This entry features one T cell receptor beta chain sequence. Its matching antigen is unknown. Other DNA sequences of this sample code for an identical CDR3. This sample stems from a study of cytomegalovirus exposure and HLA in healthy donors. Study-level findings and limits: Cytomegalovirus association was listed for around 180 TCR beta chains. Reportedly, diagnosis of cytomegalovirus status by the classifier showed high specificity and sensitivity.

Germline CDR1 and CDR2: MNHEY and SVGAGI. V gave up 9 bases and J gave up 9 bases, with 15 bases separating them. This CDR3 comprises 12 residues. Those who donated were healthy bone marrow donors. Despite likely unrecorded immune exposures, the donors were nominally healthy at the time of sampling. It was with 60 Vbeta and 13 Jbeta primers that the PCR ran. The table came from immunoSEQ multiplex PCR; TCRdb's copy has only in-frame clones and leaves some out. The sample shows 200,000 to 250,000 clones, approximately 82% of them seen only once. Sequencing input: PBMCs. The chain links TRBV6-5 to TRBJ2-1; D possibly corresponds to TRBD1 (5 bases). This clonotype originated in a middle-aged woman in good health and CMV-seronegative. The CDR3 loop is CASSPGYGEQFF. The CDR3 DNA reads as TGTGCCAGTAGTCCAGGGTACGGTGAGCAGTTCTTC.